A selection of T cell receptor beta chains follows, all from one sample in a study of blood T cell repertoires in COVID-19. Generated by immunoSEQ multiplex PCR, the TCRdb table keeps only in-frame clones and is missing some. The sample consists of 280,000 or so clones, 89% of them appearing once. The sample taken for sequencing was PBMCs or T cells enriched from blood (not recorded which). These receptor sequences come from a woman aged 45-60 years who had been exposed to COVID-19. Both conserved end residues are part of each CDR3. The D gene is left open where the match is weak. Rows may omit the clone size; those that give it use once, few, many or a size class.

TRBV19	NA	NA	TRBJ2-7	CASSRQGSSYEQYF	TGTGCCAGTAGTAGGCAGGGGTCCTCCTACGAGCAGTACTTC
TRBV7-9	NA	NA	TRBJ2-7	CASTPWDSTYEQYF	TGTGCCAGCACCCCGTGGGACTCAACCTACGAGCAGTACTTC
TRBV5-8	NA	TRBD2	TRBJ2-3	CASSPGTSVRTDTQYF	TGTGCCAGCAGCCCGGGGACTAGCGTTCGCACAGATACGCAGTATTTT
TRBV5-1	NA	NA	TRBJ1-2	CASSLATDRTYGYTF	TGCGCCAGCAGCTTGGCGACAGACAGAACCTATGGCTACACCTTC
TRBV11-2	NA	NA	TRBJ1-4	CASSLDPDLPTNEKLFF	TGTGCCAGCAGCTTAGATCCGGACTTACCAACTAATGAAAAACTGTTTTTT
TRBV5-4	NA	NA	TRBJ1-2	CASSSRGGANYGYTF	TGTGCCAGCAGCAGCAGGGGTGGGGCTAACTATGGCTACACCTTC
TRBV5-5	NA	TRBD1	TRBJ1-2	CASSVRDRTSYGYTF	TGTGCCAGCAGCGTCCGGGACAGGACGTCCTATGGCTACACCTTC
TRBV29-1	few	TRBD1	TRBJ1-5	CSVGGTGQGQPQHF	TGCAGCGTTGGGGGGACAGGTCAAGGTCAGCCCCAGCATTTT
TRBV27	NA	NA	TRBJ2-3	CASSFESHARSDTQYF	TGTGCCAGCAGTTTTGAGTCTCACGCGCGATCCGATACGCAGTATTTT
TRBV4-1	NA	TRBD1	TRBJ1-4	CASSQRQGVFEKLFF	TGCGCCAGCAGCCAGCGACAGGGTGTGTTTGAAAAACTGTTTTTT
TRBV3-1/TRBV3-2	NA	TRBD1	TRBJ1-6	CASSQGQVNSPLHF	TGTGCCAGCAGCCAGGGACAGGTTAATTCACCCCTCCACTTT
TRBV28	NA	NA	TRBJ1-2	CASSPLTGYGYTF	TGTGCCAGCAGTCCCCTCACAGGCTATGGCTACACCTTC
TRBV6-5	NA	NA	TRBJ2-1	CASSSAGTNYNEQFF	TGTGCCAGCAGCTCAGCAGGGACAAATTACAATGAGCAGTTCTTC
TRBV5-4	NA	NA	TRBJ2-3	CASSRRAGGGGTDTQYF	TGTGCCAGCAGCCGTCGGGCTGGAGGGGGGGGCACAGATACGCAGTATTTT
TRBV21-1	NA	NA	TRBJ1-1	CASNSRAEAFF	TGTGCCAGCAACTCGCGGGCTGAAGCTTTCTTT
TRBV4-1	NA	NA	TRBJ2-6	CASSQAGTGANVLTF	TGCGCCAGCAGCCAGGCAGGGACAGGGGCCAACGTCCTGACTTTC
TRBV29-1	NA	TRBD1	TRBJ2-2	CSVLTGDTGELFF	TGCAGCGTTTTGACAGGGGACACCGGGGAGCTGTTTTTT
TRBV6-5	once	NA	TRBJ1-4	CASSSGQSLLKKLFF	TGTGCCAGCAGTTCCGGACAGTCCCTTTTGAAAAAACTGTTTTTT
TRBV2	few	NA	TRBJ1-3	CASSGFQGTSGNTIYF	TGTGCCAGCAGTGGCTTTCAGGGGACCTCTGGAAACACCATATATTTT
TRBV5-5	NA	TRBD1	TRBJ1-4	CASSWGQPNEKLFF	TGTGCCAGCAGCTGGGGACAGCCTAATGAAAAACTGTTTTTT
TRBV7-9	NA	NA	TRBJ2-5	CARSLAGETQYF	TGTGCCCGCAGCTTAGCCGGAGAGACCCAGTACTTC
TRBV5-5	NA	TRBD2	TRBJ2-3	CASSFIAGRGTDTQYF	TGTGCCAGCAGCTTCATAGCGGGGCGGGGCACAGATACGCAGTATTTT
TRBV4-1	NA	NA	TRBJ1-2	CASSQSQTGDYGYTF	TGCGCCAGCAGCCAATCCCAGACAGGCGACTATGGCTACACCTTC
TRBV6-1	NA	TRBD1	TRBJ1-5	CASSEWTGDGQPQHF	TGTGCCAGCAGTGAATGGACAGGGGACGGTCAGCCCCAGCATTTT
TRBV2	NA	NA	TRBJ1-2	CASRASHPSYTF	TGTGCCAGCAGAGCGTCCCATCCGAGCTACACCTTC
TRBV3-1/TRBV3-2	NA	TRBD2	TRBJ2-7	CASSRTPGGSGGYEQYF	TGTGCCAGCAGCCGTACCCCGGGGGGTAGCGGGGGCTACGAGCAGTACTTC
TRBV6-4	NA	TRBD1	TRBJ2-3	CASSDRETDTQYF	TGTGCCAGCAGCGACAGGGAGACAGATACGCAGTATTTT
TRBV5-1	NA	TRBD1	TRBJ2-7	CASSSGDRGLDEQYF	TGCGCCAGCAGCTCTGGAGACAGGGGGCTGGACGAGCAGTACTTC
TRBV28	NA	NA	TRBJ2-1	CASGRWRSEQFF	TGTGCCAGCGGGCGTTGGAGGAGTGAGCAGTTCTTC
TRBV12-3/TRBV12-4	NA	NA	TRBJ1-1	CASSSLGREAFF	TGTGCCAGCAGTTCACTTGGTCGTGAAGCTTTCTTT
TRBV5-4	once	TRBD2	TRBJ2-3	CASSLRLAGVLADTQYF	TGTGCCAGCAGCCTTAGACTAGCGGGGGTTCTCGCAGATACGCAGTATTTT
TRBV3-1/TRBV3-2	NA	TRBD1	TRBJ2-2	CASSQGAGGANTGELFF	TGTGCCAGCAGCCAGGGGGCAGGGGGCGCGAACACCGGGGAGCTGTTTTTT
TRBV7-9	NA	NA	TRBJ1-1	CASSLGAGDTEAFF	TGTGCCAGCAGCTTAGGGGCGGGGGACACTGAAGCTTTCTTT
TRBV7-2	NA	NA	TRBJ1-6	CASSLRTLNNNSPLHF	TGTGCCAGCAGCTTAAGGACACTAAATAATAATTCACCCCTCCACTTT
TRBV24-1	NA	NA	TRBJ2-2	CATSDTQGQAGELFF	TGTGCCACCAGTGATACCCAGGGGCAAGCCGGGGAGCTGTTTTTT
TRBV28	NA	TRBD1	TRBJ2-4	CASSLLQIRDRGIIAKNIQYF	TGTGCCAGCAGTTTATTGCAGATCCGGGACAGGGGAATCATAGCCAAAAACATTCAGTACTTC
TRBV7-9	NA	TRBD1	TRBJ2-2	CASSVGQGRAGELFF	TGTGCCAGCAGCGTCGGACAGGGGAGGGCCGGGGAGCTGTTTTTT
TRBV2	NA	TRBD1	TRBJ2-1	CASSPDRDNEQFF	TGTGCCAGCAGTCCCGACAGGGACAATGAGCAGTTCTTC
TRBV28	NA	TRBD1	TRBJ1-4	CASSFPVGDSLNEKLFF	TGTGCCAGCAGTTTCCCGGTAGGGGACAGCCTAAATGAAAAACTGTTTTTT
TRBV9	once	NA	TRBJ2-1	CASSASPRGAGEQFF	TGTGCCAGCAGCGCCTCCCCCCGGGGGGCGGGTGAGCAGTTCTTC
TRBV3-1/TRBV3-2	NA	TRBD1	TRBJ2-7	CASSHGQAYEQYF	TGTGCCAGCAGCCATGGACAGGCCTACGAGCAGTACTTC
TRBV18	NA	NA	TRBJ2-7	CASSPSVLSEQYF	TGTGCCAGCTCACCCTCGGTTCTCTCCGAGCAGTACTTC
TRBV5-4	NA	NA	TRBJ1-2	CASSTRGGSDYGYTF	TGTGCCAGCAGCACCCGGGGGGGGTCAGACTATGGCTACACCTTC
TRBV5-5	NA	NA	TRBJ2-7	CASSTDLAPYEQYF	TGTGCCAGCAGCACAGATTTGGCCCCCTACGAGCAGTACTTC
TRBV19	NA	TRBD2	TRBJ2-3	CASSIVGLGTDTQYF	TGTGCCAGTAGTATAGTCGGACTAGGCACAGATACGCAGTATTTT
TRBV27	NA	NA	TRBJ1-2	CASSLKGVGSYGYTF	TGTGCCAGCAGTTTAAAGGGGGTGGGGTCCTATGGCTACACCTTC
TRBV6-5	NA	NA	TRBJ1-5	CASMGGRSNQPQHF	TGTGCCAGCATGGGAGGGAGGAGCAATCAGCCCCAGCATTTT
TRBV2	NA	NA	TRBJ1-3	CASSGWTSFSGNTIYF	TGTGCCAGCAGTGGCTGGACATCCTTCTCTGGAAACACCATATATTTT
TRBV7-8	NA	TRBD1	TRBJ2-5	CASSLGQLETQYF	TGTGCCAGCAGCTTGGGACAGCTAGAGACCCAGTACTTC
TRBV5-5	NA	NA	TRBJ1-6	CASSSTGLVSPLHF	TGTGCCAGCAGCTCTACAGGGTTAGTCTCACCCCTCCACTTT
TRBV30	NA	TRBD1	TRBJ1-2	CAWDRELNYGYTF	TGTGCCTGGGACAGGGAACTGAACTATGGCTACACCTTC
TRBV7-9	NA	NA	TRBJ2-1	CASSLAPATGEQFF	TGTGCCAGCAGCTTAGCGCCGGCCACCGGGGAGCAGTTCTTC
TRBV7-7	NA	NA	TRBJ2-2	CASSLVQGSTGELFF	TGTGCTAGCAGCTTAGTTCAGGGGAGCACCGGGGAGCTGTTTTTT
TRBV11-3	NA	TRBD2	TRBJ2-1	CASSLEGTSGGGRYNEQFF	TGTGCCAGCAGCTTAGAGGGGACTAGCGGGGGAGGGAGATACAATGAGCAGTTCTTC
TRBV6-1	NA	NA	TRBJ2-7	CASSETPGSYEQYF	TGTGCCAGCAGTGAAACGCCAGGTTCCTACGAGCAGTACTTC